The 5 T cell receptor beta chains given below trace back to one sample, sequenced in a study of control samples from healthy donors and cancer patients. Sequencing was performed with immunoSEQ multiplex PCR; in TCRdb, only in-frame clones are kept and a portion is missing. The sample comprises approximately 170,000 clones, around 90% of which are singletons, and approximately 4.9% rests with the top ten. What was sequenced was blood. The receptor set was obtained from a woman in her thirties in good health.

Written as DNA, the CDR3 is TGTGCCAGTAGTCGGTCTCAGGGGCGCGGGGTGGAGCAGCCCCAGCATTTT. Its translation is CASSRSQGRGVEQPQHF. The rearrangement links TRBV19 to TRBJ1-5; the D gene is possibly TRBD1 (6 bases). Trimming shortened V by 5 bases and J by 7 bases, and 24 bases separated the two germline ends. The V gene's germline CDR1 is LNHDA and CDR2 SQIVND (reference sequence). This CDR3 is 17 amino acids long.

As regards this clone: Other DNA sequences in the sample encode the same CDR3. This chain links TRBV5-6 with TRBJ2-6, with D uncertain. This CDR3 comprises 12 residues. V was shortened by 3 bases and J by 4 bases, with 2 bases between the two germline ends. The V gene's germline CDR1 is SGHDT and CDR2 YYEEEE. CDR3: CASSSGANVLTF. The CDR3 nucleotides read TGTGCCAGCAGCTCCGGGGCCAACGTCCTGACTTTC. The variable domain in full, completed from reference TRBV5-6 and TRBJ2-6, reads DAGVTQSPTHLIKTRGQQVTLRCSPKSGHDTVSWYQQALGQGPQFIFQYYEEEERQRGNFPDRFSGHQFPNYSSELNVNALLLGDSALYLCASSSGANVLTFGAGSRLTVL.

The J gene is TRBJ2-5, the V gene TRBV19; D not certain. The CDR3 is 12 residues long. Trimming left V 2 bases short and J 3 bases short, with 4 bases between. CDR1 LNHDA and CDR2 SQIVND come from the germline V gene (reference sequence). CDR3 loop: CASSINEETQYF. The CDR3 DNA is TGTGCCAGTAGTATAAATGAAGAGACCCAGTACTTC.

The chain has TRBV20-1 and TRBJ1-5; maybe TRBD1 (6 bases). The germline CDR1 and CDR2 sequences are DFQATT and SNEGSKA (reference sequence). CDR3 size: 15 residues. V dropped 3 bases and J dropped 5 bases, with 17 bases sitting between them. CDR3 protein: CSASSGDTIYQPQHF. The CDR3 coding sequence is TGCAGTGCTAGTAGCGGGGACACCATCTATCAGCCCCAGCATTTT.

In this sample, this clone turned up once. The V and J genes are TRBV10-3 and TRBJ1-1, with 7 bases lining up with TRBD1. V shed 2 bases and J 2 bases; nucleotides not matched to a gene: 11. Germline V gene lookup returns CDR1 ENHRY and CDR2 SYGVKD. This CDR3 comprises 17 residues. The CDR3 reads CAISEPRVGGLNTEAFF. The CDR3 DNA follows: TGTGCCATCAGTGAGCCGAGGGTAGGGGGCCTCAACACTGAAGCTTTCTTT.